Below are 21 T cell receptor beta chains sequenced from a single sample in a study of blood T cell repertoires in COVID-19. Generated by immunoSEQ multiplex PCR, the TCRdb table keeps only in-frame clones and is missing some. The sample holds around 9,800 clones, 70% to 90% seen once. Sequences were obtained from peripheral blood. These receptors all come from a man aged 30-40 years with active or convalescent COVID-19.

The chain carries TRBV7-2 and TRBJ1-4, with D perhaps matching TRBD1 (5 bases). Germline CDR1 and CDR2: SGHTA and FQGNSA. Trimming shortened V by 4 bases and J by 7 bases, and 16 bases separated the two germline ends. The CDR3 totals 15 residues. CDR3 loop: CASSSGGLLSEKLFF. In nucleotides, the CDR3 is TGTGCCAGCAGCTCCGGGGGACTACTTAGTGAAAAACTGTTTTTT.

V and J are TRBV6-5 and TRBJ1-1; TRBD1 agrees at 8 bases. The V segment lost 8 bases and the J segment 5 bases; nucleotides outside the gene matches: 10. This CDR3 is 14 amino acids long. Per the germline V gene, CDR1 is MNHEY and CDR2 is SVGAGI. The CDR3 coding sequence is TGTGCCAGCCAGGACAGGGATAGAGGGACTGAAGCTTTCTTT. It specifies CASQDRDRGTEAFF.

This clone has only one observation. CDR3 DNA: TGTGCCAGCAGCAGGACAGGGTCCGGCTACACCTTC. It is translated as CASSRTGSGYTF. The rearrangement joins TRBV5-5 to TRBJ1-2, with 8 bases fitting TRBD1. CDR1 SGHKS and CDR2 YYEKEE come from the germline V gene (reference sequence). With V trimmed by 4 bases and J by 8 bases, 4 bases remained unmatched. The CDR3 has 12 amino acids.

The V call is TRBV7-8, the J call TRBJ1-5, with 8 bases matching TRBD1. Germline values: CDR1 SGHVS, CDR2 FQNEAQ. V lost 5 bases, J lost 6 bases, and 6 bases stayed unmatched. This CDR3 comprises 14 residues. In DNA form, the CDR3 reads TGTGCCAGCAGCGTGGACAGGGCAGGTCAGCCCCAGCATTTT. Amino acids: CASSVDRAGQPQHF.

The gene calls are TRBV10-3 and TRBJ2-3; 9 nucleotides align to TRBD2. Trimming removed 0 bases from V and 2 bases from J; junction bases left unmatched: 6. Germline CDR1 reads ENHRY; CDR2 reads SYGVKD. The CDR3 contains 17 residues. CDR3 region: CAISESLAGRDTDTQYF. As DNA, the CDR3 is TGTGCCATCAGTGAGTCTCTAGCGGGACGCGACACAGATACGCAGTATTTT.

This clone has a handful of counts. The chain has TRBV5-8 and TRBJ2-2, with unresolved D. The V end was cut by 2 bases, the J end by 1 base, with 9 bases between. The CDR3 covers 15 residues. The germline CDR1 and CDR2 sequences are SGHTS and YDEGEE. The CDR3 DNA is TGTGCCAGCAGCTTTCTGGTTAGGAACACCGGGGAGCTGTTTTTT. Translating it yields CASSFLVRNTGELFF.

V usage is TRBV6-5 and J usage is TRBJ2-3, with D possibly being TRBD2 (7 bases). The V and J ends lost 5 bases and 4 bases respectively, with 16 bases between them. The CDR3 sequence is 15 residues long. Looked up from germline, CDR1 is MNHEY and CDR2 is SVGAGI. In nucleotides, the CDR3 is TGTGCCAGCAGTCCCTTAGGGGGGGGCCCAGATACGCAGTATTTT. As protein: CASSPLGGGPDTQYF.

The chain uses TRBV7-8 and TRBJ2-7; possible D gene TRBD1, 6 bases. V shed 1 base and J shed 0 bases, with 7 bases lying between them. CDR1 SGHVS and CDR2 FQNEAQ come from the germline V gene. CDR3 length: 14 residues. CDR3 loop: CASSLEGDSYEQYF. DNA for the CDR3: TGTGCCAGCAGCTTAGAGGGGGACTCCTACGAGCAGTACTTC.

The J gene is TRBJ2-1, the V gene TRBV10-3; TRBD2 matches 15 bases. J lost 9 bases, V lost 6 bases, and 12 bases had no gene match. Germline V gene data show CDR1 as ENHRY and CDR2 as SYGVKD. This CDR3 comprises 17 residues. CDR3 bases: TGTGCCATCAGAGGGACTAGCGGGGGGACCGGTTCCCCTGAGCAGTTCTTC. It translates to CAIRGTSGGTGSPEQFF.

This chain links TRBV7-6 with TRBJ2-7; D is perhaps TRBD2 (6 bases). The V gene lost 0 bases and the J gene lost 3 bases, with 15 bases spanning the gap. Looked up from germline, CDR1 is SGHVS and CDR2 is FNYEAQ. The CDR3 is 16 amino acids. This chain's CDR3 is CASSLASRDGSYEQYF. CDR3 DNA: TGTGCCAGCAGCTTAGCGTCCCGGGACGGGAGCTACGAGCAGTACTTC.

This clone was observed a single time. The chain carries TRBV2 and TRBJ2-4; 11 positions match TRBD1. This CDR3 is 16 amino acids long. CDR1 and CDR2 (germline): SNHLY, FYNNEI. Trimming cost V 2 bases and J 4 bases; bases outside gene matches: 4. CDR3 nucleotide sequence: TGTGCCAGCAGTGAAAGCCGGGACAGGGGGAAAAACATTCAGTACTTC. Translated: CASSESRDRGKNIQYF.

A single count supports this clone. The chain joins TRBV5-4 to TRBJ2-1, with D tentatively TRBD2 (6 bases). V dropped 1 base and J dropped 0 bases, with 11 bases sitting between them. Germline lookup yields CDR1 SGHNT and CDR2 YYREEE (reference sequence). This CDR3 has 16 residues. This chain's CDR3 is CASSLRGILSYNEQFF. In DNA, the CDR3 is TGTGCCAGCAGCTTGCGGGGGATTCTCTCCTACAATGAGCAGTTCTTC.

The rearrangement uses TRBV7-9 and TRBJ1-2; D is perhaps TRBD1 (6 bases). This CDR3 is built from 14 residues. The V end was cut by 4 bases, the J end by 1 base, with 10 bases between. Germline values: CDR1 SEHNR, CDR2 FQNEAQ (reference sequence). The CDR3 DNA is TGTGCCAGCAGCTCCTTACAGGGTAACTATGGCTACACCTTC. The encoded protein is CASSSLQGNYGYTF. Based on the CDR3 plus reference TRBV7-9 and TRBJ1-2, the full variable domain is DTGVSQNPRHKITKRGQNVTFRCDPISEHNRLYWYRQTLGQGPEFLTYFQNEAQLEKSRLLSDRFSAERPKGSFSTLEIQRTEQGDSAMYLCASSSLQGNYGYTFGSGTRLTVV.

V is TRBV6-5 and J is TRBJ2-1, with TRBD2 matching over 9 bases. CDR3 length equals 14 residues. From germline, CDR1 is MNHEY and CDR2 SVGAGI. V shed 11 bases, J shed 9 bases, and the junction held 14 bases outside the gene matches. The CDR3 nucleotides read TGTGCCTCTCAAAGGGATAGCGGGGGTAGTGAGCAGTTCTTC. As protein: CASQRDSGGSEQFF.

This chain uses TRBV12-5 with TRBJ1-1; D is unclear. The CDR3 runs 13 residues. Looked up from germline, CDR1 is LGHNT and CDR2 is FRNRAP. With 3 bases removed from V and 3 bases from J, the gap between germline ends came to 8 bases. The CDR3 DNA follows: TGTGCTAGTGGTTTTGAGGTTTACACTGAAGCTTTCTTT. Amino acid sequence: CASGFEVYTEAFF. The entire variable domain, with the rest obtained from reference TRBV12-5 and TRBJ1-1, is as follows: DARVTQTPRHKVTEMGQEVTMRCQPILGHNTVFWYRQTMMQGLELLAYFRNRAPLDDSGMPKDRFSAEMPDATLATLKIQPSEPRDSAVYFCASGFEVYTEAFFGQGTRLTVV.

This clone was found once. The J gene is TRBJ2-3, the V gene TRBV19; D gene unclear. This CDR3 spans 12 amino acids. Germline CDR1 is LNHDA and CDR2 is SQIVND (reference sequence). V was trimmed by 5 bases and J by 6 bases, leaving 9 bases between them. The CDR3 protein is CASSALADTQYF. CDR3 DNA sequence: TGTGCCAGTAGTGCACTTGCTGATACGCAGTATTTT. Based on the CDR3 plus reference TRBV19 and TRBJ2-3, the full variable domain is DGGITQSPKYLFRKEGQNVTLSCEQNLNHDAMYWYRQDPGQGLRLIYYSQIVNDFQKGDIAEGYSVSREKKESFPLTVTSAQKNPTAFYLCASSALADTQYFGPGTRLTVL.

The chain joins TRBV19 to TRBJ2-3, with D possibly being TRBD1 (6 bases). Germline CDR1 LNHDA, CDR2 SQIVND (reference sequence). The ends were cut back, 2 bases at V and 6 bases at J, with 15 bases in the middle. CDR3 length: 15 residues. CDR3 sequence reads: CASSITGTRADTQYF. In DNA form, the CDR3 reads TGTGCCAGTAGTATAACCGGGACACGAGCGGATACGCAGTATTTT.

The chain carries TRBV7-3 and TRBJ2-1; 7 bases line up with TRBD2. This CDR3 has 14 amino acids. J was trimmed by 8 bases and V by 4 bases; bases with no gene match: 8. Germline loops: CDR1 SGHTA, CDR2 FQGTGA. The CDR3 loop is CASSWGGAGDEQFF. The CDR3 DNA is TGTGCCAGCAGCTGGGGCGGGGCGGGGGATGAGCAGTTCTTC.

The CDR3 DNA is TGTGCCAGTAGTAGGGGCGGTGGGAATCAGCCCCAGCATTTT. Protein product: CASSRGGGNQPQHF. The V gene is TRBV19, the J gene TRBJ1-5; TRBD1 is a possible D gene (5 bases). Germline assignment: CDR1 LNHDA and CDR2 SQIVND (reference sequence). The CDR3 is 14 amino acids. V was cut by 4 bases and J by 4 bases, with 11 bases left in between.

V is TRBV19 and J is TRBJ1-4; 10 bases align to TRBD1. V lost 6 bases, J lost 8 bases, and 12 bases stayed unmatched. There are 16 residues in the CDR3. Germline lookup yields CDR1 LNHDA and CDR2 SQIVND (reference sequence). CDR3 amino acids: CASRDDTGTGVEKLFF. The CDR3 region has the DNA TGTGCCAGTAGAGACGATACGGGGACAGGGGTCGAAAAACTGTTTTTT.

CDR3 DNA sequence: TGTGCCAGTAGTAGACGGACTAGCGGGGATCGCACAGATACGCAGTATTTT. This codes for CASSRRTSGDRTDTQYF. The J gene is TRBJ2-3, the V gene TRBV19; 12 bases match TRBD2. V shed 4 bases, J shed 1 base, and the junction held 6 bases outside the gene matches. Germline V gene sequence: CDR1 LNHDA, CDR2 SQIVND (reference sequence). The CDR3 is made up of 17 amino acids.